The sequence of this T cell receptor (beta chain) was determined in a study of technical replicates of blood from a few donors (dated by TCRdb to about 2017). Taken from cysteine to phenylalanine, the CDR3 has 17 residues. The read is trimmed to its CDR3 DNA, 51 bases read in frame from base 1. Clipping removes 3 bases from V and 0 bases from J, with 3 as the unmatched junction base count. CDR1 and CDR2 are drawn from the germline V gene (reference sequence): LNHDA, SQIVND. Library creation used the immunoSEQ multiplex PCR assay. TCRdb holds this immuneACCESS table with in-frame rearrangements only. Some clones are missing; in checked studies, unresolved V genes explain under half, and the rest has no known cause. The sample table records tens of thousands of clones; just over 85% of these occur just once. Jointly, the top ten make up roughly 4.9% of the sample. Of note for this clone: Its recognized antigen is unknown. There are no base qualities to consult, and no much larger clone falls within one base.

This TCR came from a human donor in good health. Some clones in this sample may be carry-over from other donors' samples. Source material: PBMCs. The V gene is TRBV19 and the J gene is TRBJ2-6; 9 of the junction bases match TRBD1. The DNA sequence is given as TGTGCCAGTAGTATTAGGGACAGGGACTCTGGGGCCAACGTCCTGACTTTC. Protein translation: CASSIRDRDSGANVLTF.